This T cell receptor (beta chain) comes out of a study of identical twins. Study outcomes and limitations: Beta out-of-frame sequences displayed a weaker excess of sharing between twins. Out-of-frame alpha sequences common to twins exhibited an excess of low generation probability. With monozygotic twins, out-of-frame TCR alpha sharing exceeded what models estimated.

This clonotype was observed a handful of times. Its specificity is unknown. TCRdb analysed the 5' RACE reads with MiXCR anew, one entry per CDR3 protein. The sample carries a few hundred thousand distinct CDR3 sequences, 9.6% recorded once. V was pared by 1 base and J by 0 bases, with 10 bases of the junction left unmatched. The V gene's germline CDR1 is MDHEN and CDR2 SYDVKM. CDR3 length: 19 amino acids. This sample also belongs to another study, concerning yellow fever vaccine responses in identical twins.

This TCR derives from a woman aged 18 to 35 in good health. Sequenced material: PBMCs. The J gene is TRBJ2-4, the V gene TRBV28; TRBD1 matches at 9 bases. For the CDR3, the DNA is TGTGCCAGCAGTTTATCACAGGGGGCTCGTACCCTAGCCAAAAACATTCAGTACTTC. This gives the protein CASSLSQGARTLAKNIQYF.